This T cell receptor (beta chain) was identified in a study of vaccination effects on CD4 cells after COVID-19 (dated by TCRdb to between 2021 and 2024). For the wider study: To identify antigen-specific CD4+ T cell clonotypes by their expansion, the ViraFEST assay first stimulated PBMC with viral peptide pools and then applied TCR sequencing. Each participant received two doses of an mRNA SARS-CoV-2 vaccine, either BNT162b2 or mRNA-1273. Each well held around 2 million PBMC cultured in IMDM containing roughly 5% human AB serum, 10 IU/ml IL-2 and gentamicin, along with approximately 10 ug/ml peptides. SARS-CoV-2 spike-specific CD4+ TCR repertoires from before and after mRNA vaccination were compared in COVID-19 convalescent patients and in infection-naive vaccine recipients. A total of 10 COVID-19 convalescent patients and a handful of SARS-CoV-2-naive healthy vaccine recipients were included in the full study. Cultures from other donors in the study were sequenced with the Oncomine TCR Beta short-read assay on an Illumina iSeq 100. The research as a whole found: Clones induced by infection and clones induced by vaccination both contracted markedly at late timepoints after vaccination, which fits with T cell responses waning over time. In healthy vaccine recipients, vaccine-induced clones were almost all SARS-CoV-2 mono-reactive, with only 1 of 255 cross-reactive with common cold coronaviruses. Limitations of the study were the small number of convalescent patients and the absence of early post-infection timepoints.

The V and J ends are trimmed by 1 base and 0 bases, leaving 8 bases between them. The CDR3 runs 16 amino acids, cysteine and phenylalanine included. Only the CDR3 DNA stays, 48 bases, in frame from base 1. CDR1 and CDR2 (SGHNT, YYREEE) derive from the germline V gene (reference sequence). Libraries were prepared through the immunoSEQ multiplex PCR assay. DNA from the CD4+ T cells that had been cultured and isolated underwent TCR beta CDR3 sequencing. The study's own analysis went as follows. Non-productive TCR sequences were removed and reads were trimmed to the CDR3 region, keeping CDR3s of at least 7 amino acids. The MANAFEST web app was used to identify antigen-specific clonotypes by comparing expansion in peptide wells with expansion in reference cultures. Positive clones required FDR<0.05 expansion versus reference and all other wells, odds ratio above 5, and frequency above 0.1% in two replicate wells. A clonotype was defined as cross-reactive if the clonotype was significantly expanded both in SARS-CoV-2 spike wells and in at least one common cold coronavirus spike condition. CDR3 similarity was assessed by Levenshtein distance using the stringdist R package, and unrooted trees were constructed with ape in R 3.6.1. In TCRdb, the immuneACCESS table is reduced to in-frame sequences with V and J assigned. These tables do not hold every clone; where another copy was compared, an unresolved V gene accounts for under half, and the others remain unexplained. The V and J calls and the clone size are those of that table, but D and trimming were determined from the DNA. This sample lists 45,000 to 60,000 clones; more than 60% were detected once. The ten biggest clones cover 2.5% to 3.5% of the sample.

After about 9 days of culture, CD4+ T cells were isolated with the EasySep CD4+ T cell isolation kit. The absence of prior SARS-CoV-2 infection in healthy vaccine recipients was confirmed by negative nucleocapsid antibodies before and after vaccination. On days 3 and 7, half of the culture medium was replaced with fresh IL-2-containing medium. Unless noted otherwise, every peptide stimulation condition was grown in triplicate wells. Using Ficoll-Paque Plus gradient centrifugation, PBMC were separated from whole blood and then either used fresh or cryopreserved at -140C. The QIAamp micro DNA kit was used to extract genomic DNA from the cultured CD4+ T cells. Comments on this clone: Its antigen specificity is not known. Base qualities were left out, and no much larger clone turns up one base away.

This TCR was sampled from a human donor who received a COVID-19 vaccine. The starting material was CD4+ T cells from PBMCs cultured without peptide, obtained before COVID-19 vaccination. The chain is assembled from TRBV5-4 and TRBJ1-6; too little of a D gene remains to name it. The CDR3 here reads CASSLTGSSYNSPLHF. The DNA is TGTGCCAGCAGCTTGACGGGGAGCTCCTATAATTCACCCCTCCACTTT.